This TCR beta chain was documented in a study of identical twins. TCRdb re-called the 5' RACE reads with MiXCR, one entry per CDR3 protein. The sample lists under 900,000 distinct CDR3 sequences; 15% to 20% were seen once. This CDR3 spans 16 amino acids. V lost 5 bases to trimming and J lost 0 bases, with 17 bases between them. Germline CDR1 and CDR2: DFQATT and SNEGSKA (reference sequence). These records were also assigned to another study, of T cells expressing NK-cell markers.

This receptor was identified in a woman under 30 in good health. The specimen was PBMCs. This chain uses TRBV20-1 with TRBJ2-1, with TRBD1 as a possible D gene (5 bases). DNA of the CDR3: TGCAGTGCTTCAACAGGTCCCTTGAGCTCCTACAATGAGCAGTTCTTC. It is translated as CSASTGPLSSYNEQFF.